This TCR beta chain was recorded in a study of CD8+ T cells in alopecia areata. This clone turned up a few times. Antigen: not known. Described treatment: oral pan-JAK inhibitor, 5-10 mg twice daily. RNA was isolated and reverse transcribed to cDNA, the sequencing template. Clones were sequenced by immunoSEQ multiplex PCR, and TCRdb holds only the in-frame ones, with some missing. The sample has about 190,000 clones; less than 65% are singletons. Study-wide findings and caveats: Tofacitinib yielded significantly lower scalp clonality and fewer expanded CD8+ clones among the top 100. Clonality in lesional scalp, especially alopecia totalis/universalis, exceeded that of normal scalp.

Trimming cost V 3 bases and J 3 bases, with 11 bases left between them. The V gene's germline CDR1 is SQVTM and CDR2 ANQGSEA. There are 13 residues in the CDR3. This TCR was sampled from a human donor with alopecia areata. The gene calls are TRBV29-1 and TRBJ1-2; possible D gene TRBD1, 5 bases. The input for sequencing was CD4+ T cells sorted from blood, taken at week 24, from a patient treated with tofacitinib. The CDR3 here is CSVDSSGYYGYTF. For the CDR3, the DNA is TGCAGCGTTGATTCGTCAGGGTACTATGGCTACACCTTC.